The 26 T cell receptor beta chains in this list originate from one sample, sequenced in a study of OX40 agonist ivuxolimab in advanced cancers. The method was immunoSEQ multiplex PCR; TCRdb's version includes in-frame clones alone and lacks a portion of them. The sample contains about 18,000 clones, 85% to 90% of which appear only once. Material: CD4+ or CD8+ T cells sorted from blood, obtained in a trial of the OX40 agonist ivuxolimab. The receptors stem from an adult with an advanced solid tumor such as melanoma, head and neck, liver or kidney cancer.

The sample holds one count of this clone. The chain couples TRBV9 to TRBJ2-1; D unclear. CDR3 length: 14 amino acids. V was pared by 0 bases and J by 8 bases, with 12 bases between. Germline assignment: CDR1 SGDLS and CDR2 YYNGEE. CDR3 nucleotide sequence: TGTGCCAGCAGCGTAGGGGATAGGGTGGATGAGCAGTTCTTC. Encoded protein: CASSVGDRVDEQFF.

The chain carries TRBV4-1 and TRBJ1-3; 9 positions agree with TRBD1. The J segment lost 8 bases and the V segment lost 2 bases, leaving 7 bases of the junction unmatched. Germline-derived CDR1 and CDR2 are MGHRA and YSYEKL. This CDR3 region has 15 residues. This CDR3 is CASSQRDRVVDTIYF. CDR3 DNA: TGCGCCAGCAGCCAAAGGGACAGGGTAGTTGACACCATATATTTT.

This chain uses TRBV4-2 with TRBJ2-5, with 7 positions matching TRBD1. The CDR3 length is 16 residues. Germline V CDR1 and CDR2: LGHNA, YNFKEQ. The J segment lost 3 bases and the V segment lost 3 bases, leaving 10 bases of the junction unmatched. CDR3 nucleotide sequence: TGTGCCAGCAGCCAGACACCGAGGCAGGGGGAAGAGACCCAGTACTTC. Translated, it gives CASSQTPRQGEETQYF.

J is TRBJ1-1 and V is TRBV7-9, with TRBD1 as a possible D gene (6 bases). This CDR3 is built from 13 residues. V was trimmed by 5 bases and J by 9 bases, leaving 16 bases between them. CDR1 and CDR2 from the germline V gene are SEHNR and FQNEAQ (reference sequence). CDR3 coding DNA: TGTGCCAGCAGCCCCCCGGGGGCAGGGAAAGCTTTCTTT. It translates to CASSPPGAGKAFF.

The V gene is TRBV4-3, the J gene TRBJ2-7; TRBD1 aligns across 7 bases. The V gene end was trimmed by 0 bases and the J gene end by 3 bases; junction bases not matched to a gene: 5. CDR1 and CDR2 from the germline V gene are LGHNA and YSLEER. This CDR3 has 15 amino acids. The CDR3 loop reads CASSQDTDRDYEQYF. CDR3 DNA: TGCGCCAGCAGCCAAGATACTGACAGGGACTACGAGCAGTACTTC.

CDR3: CASSSQSRANYGYTF. The CDR3 region has the DNA TGTGCCAGCAGCTCACAATCCAGGGCGAACTATGGCTACACCTTC. This chain links TRBV7-9 with TRBJ1-2; D is perhaps TRBD1 (5 bases). Germline V gene sequence: CDR1 SEHNR, CDR2 FQNEAQ (reference sequence). The V gene lost 4 bases and the J gene lost 2 bases, with 14 bases spanning the gap. The CDR3 has 15 residues.

The V call is TRBV11-3, the J call TRBJ2-1; D tentatively reads TRBD1 or TRBD2 (5 bases each). Germline lookup yields CDR1 SGHNT and CDR2 YENEEA. CDR3 length: 15 residues. Trimming removed 3 bases at V and 7 bases at J, with 16 bases between. The CDR3 loop reads CASSFLGETGNEQFF. For the CDR3, the DNA is TGTGCCAGCAGCTTTCTGGGGGAAACGGGTAATGAGCAGTTCTTC. Looking up the rest from reference TRBV11-3 and TRBJ2-1 gives the full variable domain: EAGVVQSPRYKIIEKKQPVAFWCNPISGHNTLYWYLQNLGQGPELLIRYENEEAVDDSQLPKDRFSAERLKGVDSTLKIQPAELGDSAVYLCASSFLGETGNEQFFGPGTRLTVL.

The genes are TRBV29-1 and TRBJ2-7; D might be TRBD1 (7 bases). The V gene's germline CDR1 is SQVTM and CDR2 ANQGSEA. V lost 3 bases, J lost 6 bases, and 15 bases lay in between. The length of the CDR3 is 13 residues. The CDR3 DNA follows: TGCAGCGTTGAGCCAGGGGGGTTTTGCGAGCAGTACTTC. Its translation is CSVEPGGFCEQYF.

V is TRBV10-1 and J is TRBJ2-5; 7 positions agree with TRBD2. There are 16 residues in the CDR3. V shed 10 bases and J 2 bases; nucleotides not matched to a gene: 16. The germline V gene has CDR1 WNHNN and CDR2 SYGVQD (reference sequence). The CDR3 spells CATTSSGSGDQETQYF. CDR3 DNA: TGCGCCACCACCTCCTCGGGGAGCGGGGATCAAGAGACCCAGTACTTC.

The rearrangement joins TRBV27 to TRBJ2-3; D is tentatively TRBD1 or TRBD2 (5 bases each). The germline V gene has CDR1 MNHEY and CDR2 SMNVEV (reference sequence). The length of the CDR3 is 15 residues. Trimming took off 2 bases at V and 5 bases at J, with 14 bases between the two ends. CDR3 sequence reads: CASSLSLGTGDTQYF. The CDR3 region has the DNA TGTGCCAGCAGTTTAAGTCTTGGGACGGGAGATACGCAGTATTTT.

The CDR3 region has the DNA TGTGCCAGCATTGGGCAGGGGCTTTTAGGCTACGAGCAGTACTTC. It is translated as CASIGQGLLGYEQYF. The chain is built from TRBV27 and TRBJ2-7; D might be TRBD1 (6 bases). The CDR3 has 15 residues. CDR1 and CDR2 from the germline V gene are MNHEY and SMNVEV (reference sequence). The V gene lost 7 bases and the J gene lost 3 bases, with 19 bases spanning the gap.

Only one count was recorded for this clone. The CDR3 bases are TGTGCCAGCAGCTTAGGCAGGAATGAGCAGTTCTTC. It yields the protein CASSLGRNEQFF. This rearrangement joins TRBV7-9 to TRBJ2-1; D is undetermined. Trimming pared 1 base from V and 7 bases from J, leaving 5 bases between. CDR1 and CDR2 from the germline V gene are SEHNR and FQNEAQ (reference sequence). This CDR3 contains 12 residues.

V usage is TRBV14 and J usage is TRBJ1-2; D remains unclear. CDR3 length: 15 residues. Germline V gene sequence: CDR1 SGHDN, CDR2 FVKESK. The V end was cut by 3 bases, the J end by 4 bases, with 15 bases between. The DNA for the CDR3 is TGTGCCAGCAGCCATGAGCCGGGGAGCGTCTATGGCTACACCTTC. Translation gives CASSHEPGSVYGYTF.

The rearrangement joins TRBV6-5 to TRBJ2-7; 10 positions agree with TRBD1. J lost 2 bases, V lost 6 bases, and 7 bases had no gene match. The CDR3 totals 15 residues. Germline lookup yields CDR1 MNHEY and CDR2 SVGAGI. CDR3 in amino acids: CASRSWDRGAYEQYF. DNA of the CDR3: TGTGCCAGCAGAAGTTGGGACAGGGGCGCCTACGAGCAGTACTTC.

This chain uses TRBV15 with TRBJ2-7, with D unclear. Germline CDR1 reads LNHNV; CDR2 reads YYDKDF (reference sequence). Trimming stripped 8 bases from V and 0 bases from J, with 11 bases between. The CDR3 has 13 residues. The CDR3 region has the DNA TGTGCCACCTCCAGACTGCTCTCCTACGAGCAGTACTTC. Amino acid sequence: CATSRLLSYEQYF.

The chain recombines TRBV6-4 with TRBJ2-1; 9 bases map to TRBD1. After removal of 4 bases from V and 8 bases from J, the junction contained 9 bases not matched to a gene. The CDR3 has 15 amino acids. Germline V gene lookup returns CDR1 MRHNA and CDR2 SNTAGT. This CDR3 is CASSASTGGGDEQFF. CDR3 nucleotide sequence: TGTGCCAGCAGTGCGTCCACAGGGGGCGGGGATGAGCAGTTCTTC.

This rearrangement joins TRBV30 to TRBJ1-2; D gene unclear. Germline assignment: CDR1 GTSNPN and CDR2 SVGIG (reference sequence). The CDR3 is 11 amino acids. Trimming pared 2 bases from V and 5 bases from J, leaving 6 bases between. The CDR3 is CAWSLSYGYTF. CDR3 coding DNA: TGTGCCTGGAGTCTATCGTATGGCTACACCTTC.

The chain uses TRBV9 and TRBJ2-1, with 7 positions matching TRBD2. Germline V gene data show CDR1 as SGDLS and CDR2 as YYNGEE. CDR3 size: 15 residues. The V and J ends lost 0 bases and 4 bases, in that order; junction bases with no gene match: 4. The CDR3, as DNA: TGTGCCAGCAGCGTAGGCGGGGGAAATTACAATGAGCAGTTCTTC. Protein product: CASSVGGGNYNEQFF.

This chain uses TRBV12-5 with TRBJ1-3, with D tentatively TRBD1 (6 bases). Trimming pared 3 bases from V and 3 bases from J, leaving 15 bases between. CDR1 and CDR2 (germline): LGHNT, FRNRAP. The CDR3 has 16 amino acids. CDR3 sequence reads: CASGFSAGGYGNTIYF. Here the CDR3 DNA reads TGTGCTAGTGGTTTTTCAGCCGGGGGCTATGGAAACACCATATATTTT.

This sequence joins TRBV7-9 and TRBJ2-5; D not resolved. The V end lost 5 bases, the J end lost 5 bases, and 24 bases lay between the germline ends. The CDR3 extends over 17 amino acids. The germline V gene has CDR1 SEHNR and CDR2 FQNEAQ (reference sequence). The CDR3 reads CASSARVDREGRETQYF. The DNA for the CDR3 is TGTGCCAGCAGCGCCCGAGTTGATCGAGAAGGGCGGGAGACCCAGTACTTC.

The V and J genes are TRBV6-5 and TRBJ2-1; the D is unclear. With 5 bases removed from V and 8 bases from J, the gap between germline ends came to 10 bases. In germline, CDR1 is MNHEY, CDR2 SVGAGI. The CDR3 contains 12 residues. Written as DNA, the CDR3 is TGTGCCAGCAGTACAGACCCCGATGAGCAGTTCTTC. Amino acid sequence: CASSTDPDEQFF.

The rearrangement uses TRBV30 and TRBJ1-1; 7 positions agree with TRBD1. The V gene end was trimmed by 0 bases and the J gene end by 4 bases; junction bases not matched to a gene: 8. CDR1 is GTSNPN and CDR2 is SVGIG in the germline V gene (reference sequence). CDR3 length: 15 amino acids. CDR3 amino acids: CAWSVGTGVFTEAFF. In DNA, the CDR3 is TGTGCCTGGAGTGTAGGAACAGGGGTTTTCACTGAAGCTTTCTTT.

Here the CDR3 DNA reads TGTGCCAGCAGTTACGTCTTCTACGAGCAGTACTTC. As protein: CASSYVFYEQYF. The gene calls are TRBV6-6 and TRBJ2-7; D is unresolved. Trimming cost V 2 bases and J 3 bases, with 5 bases left between them. The CDR3 is made up of 12 amino acids. Germline V lookup: CDR1 MNHNY, CDR2 SVGAGI (reference sequence).

V and J are TRBV5-4 and TRBJ2-7; TRBD1 or TRBD2 may be the D gene (5 bases each). This CDR3 is built from 12 residues. Germline assignment: CDR1 SGHNT and CDR2 YYREEE (reference sequence). Trimming shortened V by 0 bases and J by 6 bases, and 7 bases separated the two germline ends. The CDR3 is CASSLAGREQYF. The CDR3 DNA sequence: TGTGCCAGCAGCTTGGCGGGGCGCGAGCAGTACTTC.

This chain connects TRBV27 to TRBJ2-7; unclear D gene. The CDR3 sequence is 12 residues long. CDR1 MNHEY and CDR2 SMNVEV come from the germline V gene (reference sequence). Between the trimmed V and J ends, which lost 8 bases and 2 bases, there was a span of 10 bases. The CDR3 DNA sequence: TGTGCCAGCCATTCCGGCACCTACGAGCAGTACTTC. It codes for CASHSGTYEQYF.

The V and J genes are TRBV4-1 and TRBJ2-7, with D perhaps TRBD1 (6 bases). The CDR3 has 13 amino acids. V lost 11 bases, J lost 7 bases, and 21 bases lay in between. CDR1 and CDR2 from the germline V gene are MGHRA and YSYEKL. The CDR3: CAVARLGGEEQYF. The CDR3 bases are TGCGCCGTAGCACGGCTTGGGGGCGAAGAGCAGTACTTC.